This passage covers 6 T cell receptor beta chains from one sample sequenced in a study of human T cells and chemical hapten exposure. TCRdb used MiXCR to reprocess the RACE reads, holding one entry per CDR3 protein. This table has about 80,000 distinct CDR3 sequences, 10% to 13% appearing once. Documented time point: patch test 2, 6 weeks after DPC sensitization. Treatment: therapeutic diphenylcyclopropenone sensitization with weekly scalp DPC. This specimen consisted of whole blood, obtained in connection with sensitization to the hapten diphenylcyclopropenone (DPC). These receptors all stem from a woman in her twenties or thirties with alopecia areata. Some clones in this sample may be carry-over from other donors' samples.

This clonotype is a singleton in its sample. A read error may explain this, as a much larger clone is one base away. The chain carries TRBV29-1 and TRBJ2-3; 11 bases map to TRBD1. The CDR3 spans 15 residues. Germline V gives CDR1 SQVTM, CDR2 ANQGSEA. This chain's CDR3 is CNASGTGGVTDTQYF. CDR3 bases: TGCAACGCCTCCGGGACAGGGGGTGTCACAGATACGCAGTATTTT.

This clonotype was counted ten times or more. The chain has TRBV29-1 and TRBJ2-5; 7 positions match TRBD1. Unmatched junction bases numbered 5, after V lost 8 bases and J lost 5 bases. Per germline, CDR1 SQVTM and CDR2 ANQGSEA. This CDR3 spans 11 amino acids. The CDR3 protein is CSKGGCETQYF. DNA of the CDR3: TGCAGCAAAGGGGGCTGCGAGACCCAGTACTTC.

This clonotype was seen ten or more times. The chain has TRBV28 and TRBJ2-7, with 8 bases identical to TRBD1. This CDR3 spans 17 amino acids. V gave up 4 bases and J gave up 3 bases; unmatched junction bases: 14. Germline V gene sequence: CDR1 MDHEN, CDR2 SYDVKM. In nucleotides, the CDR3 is TGTGCCAGCAGTTCAATCCCCCCCAGGACAGGGAGCTACGAGCAGTACTTC. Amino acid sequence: CASSSIPPRTGSYEQYF.

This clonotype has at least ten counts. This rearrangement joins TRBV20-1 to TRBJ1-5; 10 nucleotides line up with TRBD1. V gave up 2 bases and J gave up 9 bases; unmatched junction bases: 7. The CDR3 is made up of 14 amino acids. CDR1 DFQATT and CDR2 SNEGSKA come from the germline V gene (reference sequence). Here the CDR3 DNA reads TGCAGTGCTAGAATCGGGACAGGGGTGCGGCCCCAGCATTTT. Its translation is CSARIGTGVRPQHF.

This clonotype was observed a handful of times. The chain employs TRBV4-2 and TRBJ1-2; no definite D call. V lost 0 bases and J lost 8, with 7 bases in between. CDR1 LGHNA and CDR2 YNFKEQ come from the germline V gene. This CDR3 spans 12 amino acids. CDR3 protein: CASSQDGRGYTF. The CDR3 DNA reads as TGTGCCAGCAGCCAAGATGGGCGCGGCTACACCTTC.

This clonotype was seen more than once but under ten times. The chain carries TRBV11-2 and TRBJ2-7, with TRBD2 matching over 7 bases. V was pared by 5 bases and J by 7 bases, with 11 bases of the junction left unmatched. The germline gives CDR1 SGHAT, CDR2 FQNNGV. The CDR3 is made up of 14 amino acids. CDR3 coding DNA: TGTGCCAGCAGCATAAACCCACTGGGGGGGGAGCAGTACTTC. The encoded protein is CASSINPLGGEQYF.